This T cell receptor beta chain came from a study of T cells in narcolepsy. Study-level information: Enrolled donors included narcolepsy type 1 or type 2 patients and healthy controls. Study-wide results and caveats: Autoreactive clonotypes reportedly recurred in blood of same and different patients, not controls. Same-patient CSF and blood CD4+ T cell clonotypes included HCRT-specific and TRIB2-specific autoreactive ones.

About this clone itself: Its target is unknown.

From germline, CDR1 is SGHAT and CDR2 FQNNGV. CDR3 length equals 11 residues. V was clipped by 8 bases and J by 7 bases, with 12 bases between them. Clones were read by immunoSEQ multiplex PCR, and TCRdb kept only the in-frame ones, dropping some. The sample includes some 32,000 clones, roughly 80% of them seen just once. This TCR derives from a human donor with narcolepsy. The chain recombines TRBV11-2 with TRBJ2-7; D call uncertain. What was sequenced was CD45RA- memory CD4+ T cells from PBMCs. The CDR3 DNA follows: TGTGCCAGCGCCCGGTTAGGGGAGCAGTACTTC. Its protein product is CASARLGEQYF. The whole variable domain, filled in from reference TRBV11-2 and TRBJ2-7, reads EAGVAQSPRYKIIEKRQSVAFWCNPISGHATLYWYQQILGQGPKLLIQFQNNGVVDDSQLPKDRFSAERLKGVDSTLKIQPAKLEDSAVYLCASARLGEQYFGPGTRLTVT.